This TCR beta chain originates from a study of blood T cell repertoires in COVID-19. Overall study context: The samples span acute and convalescent COVID-19 from the United States, Italy and Spain. The analysed material was cDNA or gDNA that came from T cells, B-cell-depleted T cells, or PBMCs.

The ends were cut back, 3 bases at V and 6 bases at J, with 15 bases in the middle. From germline, CDR1 is MDHEN and CDR2 SYDVKM. The CDR3 has 14 residues. This table comes from immunoSEQ multiplex PCR, and its TCRdb copy is limited to in-frame clones, with some not included. The sample lists tens of thousands of clones, around 73% seen once, with around 21% in the top ten. The clonotype was recovered from a human donor in a cohort sampled during active or convalescent COVID-19. The rearrangement joins TRBV28 to TRBJ2-7, with a tentative D call TRBD1 (6 bases). Sequenced input: peripheral blood. The CDR3 nucleotides read TGTGCCAGCAGTTTCAGGGGCTTAAGGGGCGAGCAGTACGTC. Its translation: CASSFRGLRGEQYV.